Shown below are 18 T cell receptor beta chains from a single sample sequenced in a study of T cells in Graves' hyperthyroidism and ophthalmopathy. The CDR3 regions of TCR beta were amplified from RNA transcripts. Initially, a first-round RT-PCR of the TCR CDR3 employed the HTBI primer set. TCRdb fed the multiplex PCR reads into MiXCR, producing one record per CDR3 protein. Of around 660,000 distinct CDR3 sequences listed, about 45% are singletons. The sample comprised peripheral blood or thyroid tissue (not recorded which). The receptors come from an adult man with Graves' disease, either hyperthyroidism or ophthalmopathy (not recorded which).

This chain uses TRBV7-9 with TRBJ2-3; D is unclear. This CDR3 has 11 amino acids. V was shortened by 4 bases and J by 6 bases, with 5 bases between the two germline ends. CDR1 and CDR2 (germline): SEHNR, FQNEAQ (reference sequence). CDR3 amino acids: CASSSVDTQYF. Here the CDR3 DNA reads TGTGCCAGCAGCTCCGTGGATACGCAGTATTTT.

The J gene is TRBJ1-1, the V gene TRBV7-3; no clear D gene. V lost 5 bases, J lost 4 bases, and 17 bases lay in between. Germline assignment: CDR1 SGHTA and CDR2 FQGTGA. The CDR3 has 15 amino acids. CDR3 coding DNA: TGTGCCAGCAGCCCTGACCCTGGGGTTGGCACTGAAGCTTTCTTT. Translated, it gives CASSPDPGVGTEAFF.

This clonotype appeared many times. V gene TRBV7-9 combines with J gene TRBJ2-7, with 9 bases identical to TRBD1. The CDR3 has 15 amino acids. Germline V gene sequence: CDR1 SEHNR, CDR2 FQNEAQ (reference sequence). V lost 5 bases, J lost 4 bases, and 9 bases stayed unmatched. The CDR3 nucleotides are TGTGCCAGCAGCGCTGGGACAGGGTATGCGTACGAGCAGTACTTC. This gives the protein CASSAGTGYAYEQYF.

This rearrangement joins TRBV9 to TRBJ2-7; D unresolved. Trimming removed 3 bases from V and 6 bases from J, with 19 bases in between. CDR3 length: 15 residues. CDR1 is SGDLS and CDR2 is YYNGEE in the germline V gene. CDR3 coding DNA: TGTGCCAGCAGCGCCAGACCGGGTGGGTATGGCGAGCAGTACTTC. The encoded protein is CASSARPGGYGEQYF. Full variable domain (missing parts from reference TRBV9 and TRBJ2-7): DSGVTQTPKHLITATGQRVTLRCSPRSGDLSVYWYQQSLDQGLQFLIQYYNGEERAKGNILERFSAQQFPDLHSELNLSSLELGDSALYFCASSARPGGYGEQYFGPGTRLTVT.

This clonotype showed up just a few times. The J gene is TRBJ1-4, the V gene TRBV7-6; TRBD1 aligns across 10 bases. There are 16 residues in the CDR3. With 5 bases clipped from V and 1 base from J, the junction kept 4 bases outside the gene matches. Per the germline V gene, CDR1 is SGHVS and CDR2 is FNYEAQ. CDR3 region: CASSPTGGLTNEKLFF. The DNA of the CDR3 is TGTGCCAGCAGCCCGACAGGGGGCCTAACTAATGAAAAACTGTTTTTT.

The rearrangement uses TRBV2 and TRBJ1-1; 8 bases agree with TRBD1. Germline CDR1 reads SNHLY; CDR2 reads FYNNEI. V lost 4 bases to trimming and J lost 4 bases; unmatched junction nucleotides: 11. CDR3 length: 16 amino acids. CDR3 sequence reads: CASSGGQVLGGTEAFF. The CDR3 nucleotides are TGTGCCAGCAGTGGGGGACAGGTCCTGGGGGGCACTGAAGCTTTCTTT.

As to this clonotype: A much larger clone differs by one base, so this may be a read error. The gene calls are TRBV12-3 or TRBV12-4 and TRBJ2-5; 8 positions agree with TRBD1. The CDR3 consists of 15 residues. The chain's CDR3 is CASSLRTGSGETRYF. CDR3 coding DNA: TGTGCCAGCAGCCTACGGACAGGGTCAGGAGAGACCCGGTACTTC.

Ten or more counts support this clonotype. The CDR3 region is CATSDARGGIGYTF. CDR3 in DNA: TGTGCCACCAGTGATGCAAGAGGGGGCATCGGCTACACCTTC. V and J are TRBV24-1 and TRBJ1-2; TRBD1 aligns across 7 bases. This CDR3 has 14 amino acids. V gave up 3 bases and J gave up 8 bases; unmatched junction bases: 8. Germline CDR1 reads KGHDR; CDR2 reads SFDVKD.

This chain links TRBV7-9 with TRBJ1-6, with a possible D match to TRBD1 (5 bases). CDR1 and CDR2 from the germline V gene are SEHNR and FQNEAQ (reference sequence). CDR3 length equals 19 residues. V lost 5 bases and J lost 6, with 26 bases in between. CDR3 amino acids: CASSHPLGPRGFSNSPLHF. CDR3 nucleotide sequence: TGTGCCAGCAGCCACCCGCTGGGCCCGCGGGGGTTTTCTAATTCACCCCTCCACTTT.

For this clonotype: This clone may be a read error of a much larger clone one base away. Since the CDR3 does not end with the conserved phenylalanine or tryptophan, this likely comes from a read error. The CDR3 loop reads CASTGGKYEQYL. The CDR3 DNA reads TGTGCCAGCACAGGGGGCAAGTACGAGCAGTACCTC. The chain combines TRBV9 with TRBJ2-7, with TRBD1 matching over 8 bases. J lost 4 bases, V lost 6 bases, and 3 bases had no gene match. CDR3 length equals 12 residues. Germline V CDR1 and CDR2: SGDLS, YYNGEE.

This chain uses TRBV20-1 with TRBJ1-2; tentative D call: TRBD1 (6 bases). The CDR3 contains 15 residues. V lost 0 bases and J 4 bases, leaving 15 bases between the germline ends. Germline loops: CDR1 DFQATT, CDR2 SNEGSKA (reference sequence). CDR3 loop: CSARDSRQERYGYTF. CDR3 DNA: TGCAGTGCTAGAGATTCAAGACAGGAACGCTATGGCTACACCTTC.

This clonotype was found a few times. V is TRBV12-3 or TRBV12-4 and J is TRBJ1-4, with D perhaps matching TRBD1 (6 bases). V was clipped by 5 bases and J by 6 bases, with 16 bases between them. The CDR3 runs to 15 residues. CDR3 DNA sequence: TGTGCCAGCAGTCCTCACGCGGGGGCAGATGAAAAACTGTTTTTT. Its translation: CASSPHAGADEKLFF.

The genes are TRBV12-3 or TRBV12-4 and TRBJ2-7, with 8 bases fitting TRBD1. V lost 4 bases to trimming and J lost 7 bases; unmatched junction nucleotides: 6. The CDR3 length is 13 residues. CDR3 loop: CASSYQGAGEQYF. The CDR3 bases are TGTGCCAGCAGTTACCAGGGGGCGGGGGAGCAGTACTTC.

This clonotype was seen only a few times. The rearrangement joins TRBV20-1 to TRBJ1-2, with D uncertain. This CDR3 is 13 amino acids long. Germline assignment: CDR1 DFQATT and CDR2 SNEGSKA (reference sequence). The V end lost 4 bases, the J end lost 6 bases, and 15 bases lay between the germline ends. The CDR3 here is CSAKRGGWDGYTF. The DNA of the CDR3 is TGCAGTGCTAAGCGGGGAGGGTGGGATGGCTACACCTTC.

The count of this clonotype is one. The chain has TRBV20-1 and TRBJ2-6, with unresolved D. Trimming shortened V by 7 bases and J by 0 bases, and 13 bases separated the two germline ends. Germline V lookup: CDR1 DFQATT, CDR2 SNEGSKA (reference sequence). This CDR3 contains 15 residues. CDR3 protein: CSVATWDSGANVLTF. The CDR3 nucleotides are TGCAGTGTAGCTACATGGGACTCTGGGGCCAACGTCCTGACTTTC.

On this clonotype: One end of the junction is discordant with germline, which a read error may explain. The J gene is TRBJ1-2, the V gene TRBV6-6; no reliable D call. There are 15 residues in the CDR3. Germline V gene lookup returns CDR1 MNHNY and CDR2 SVGAGI (reference sequence). This CDR3 is CASSEAMMRVEGYNF. The CDR3 nucleotides read TGTGCCAGCAGTGAAGCGATGATGAGGGTTGAGGGCTACAACTTC.

In regard to this clonotype: Since a much larger clone is just one base distant, this may be a read error. The V and J genes are TRBV10-3 and TRBJ2-7; weak D call: TRBD1 (6 bases). The germline gives CDR1 ENHRY, CDR2 SYGVKD. There are 13 residues in the CDR3. CDR3 loop: CAISDEQGYEQHF. CDR3 nucleotides: TGTGCCATCAGTGATGAACAGGGCTACGAGCAGCACTTC.

Only a few counts were recorded for this clonotype. One end of the junction does not line up with germline, which may come from a read error. This CDR3 reads CASSQRTVSGNTIYF. The CDR3 nucleotides read TGCGCCAGCAGCCAAAGGACAGTGTCTGGAAACACCATATATTTT. This sequence joins TRBV7-2 and TRBJ1-3; maybe TRBD1 (6 bases). Germline values: CDR1 SGHTA, CDR2 FQGNSA. The CDR3 covers 15 residues.